This T cell receptor (beta chain) was retrieved from a study of blood T cells in healthy people across ages. This clonotype has a handful of counts. Its specificity is unknown. Its ends do not fully match the called genes, so a read error is possible. Together with a sample-barcoded 5' primer, a J-beta primer mix was included in a second PCR lasting roughly 6 to 12 cycles. One entry per CDR3 protein, called by TCRdb with MiXCR from the 5' RACE reads. The sample contains around 1.7 million distinct CDR3 sequences, about 28% of which appear only once. The germline CDR1 and CDR2 sequences are SGHNT and YENEEA. The CDR3 loop spans 13 amino acids. Study-level results: Conclusively comparing naive with antigen-experienced cells was impossible with unsorted PBMCs.

Material for sequencing was blood. This rearrangement joins TRBV11-3 to TRBJ1-6, with 8 positions matching TRBD1. This sequence originates from a woman in her thirties in good health. CDR3 loop: CASSRDRGSPRHF. In DNA form, the CDR3 reads TGTGCCAGCAGCCGAGACAGGGGATCACCCCGCCACTTT.